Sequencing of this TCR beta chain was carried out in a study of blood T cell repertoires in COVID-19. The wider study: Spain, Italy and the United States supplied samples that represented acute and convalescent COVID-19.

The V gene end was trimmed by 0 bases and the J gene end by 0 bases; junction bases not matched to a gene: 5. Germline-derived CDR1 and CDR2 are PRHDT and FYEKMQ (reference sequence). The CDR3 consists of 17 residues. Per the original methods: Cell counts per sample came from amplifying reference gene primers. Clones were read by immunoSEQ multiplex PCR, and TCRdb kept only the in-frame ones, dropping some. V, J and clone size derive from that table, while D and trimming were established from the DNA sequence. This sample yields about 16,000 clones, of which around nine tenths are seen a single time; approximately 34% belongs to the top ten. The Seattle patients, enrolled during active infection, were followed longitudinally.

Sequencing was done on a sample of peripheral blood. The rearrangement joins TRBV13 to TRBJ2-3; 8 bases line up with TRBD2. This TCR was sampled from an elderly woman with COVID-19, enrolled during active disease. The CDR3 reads CASSLGLTGGSTDTQYF. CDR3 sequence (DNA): TGTGCCAGCAGCTTAGGCCTAACGGGGGGGAGCACAGATACGCAGTATTTT.